Listed below are T cell receptor beta chains from one sample, sequenced in a study of cytomegalovirus exposure and HLA in healthy donors. Here immunoSEQ multiplex PCR was the method, and the copy in TCRdb shows in-frame clones only, minus some. The data contain 68,000 or so clones, more than 95% of them singletons. Material: PBMCs. These receptors were taken from a man aged 18-30 years in good health and CMV-seronegative. Each CDR3 is given without its conserved first and last residue.

v_call	j_call	cdr3_aa
TRBV4-1	TRBJ2-7	ASSQDQRQGTREQY
TRBV27	TRBJ2-7	ASSLREGPYEQY
TRBV23-1	TRBJ1-4	ASSQCLAKTNEKLF
TRBV7-9	TRBJ2-7	ASSAWTGAYEQY
TRBV29-1	TRBJ1-2	SVTGPYYGYT
TRBV9	TRBJ2-1	ASSPGLAAYNEQF
TRBV6-5	TRBJ2-2	ASSYNSNTGELF
TRBV4-1	TRBJ2-3	ASSPWDRGGTDTQY
TRBV6-5	TRBJ1-1	ASFPRLYTEAF
TRBV6-6	TRBJ2-7	ASSYSRGKHEQY
TRBV7-9	TRBJ1-4	ASSSVNEKLF
TRBV5-6	TRBJ1-1	ASSLTAGLLNTEAF
TRBV6-5	TRBJ1-1	ASSYGQMNTEAF
TRBV19	TRBJ2-7	ASRSTADISYEQY
TRBV12-5	TRBJ2-7	ASGLEYGEQY
TRBV6-4	TRBJ1-1	ASSNGQGGTEAF
TRBV29-1	TRBJ2-7	SVAGVTSGLVVINEQY
TRBV2	TRBJ2-7	ASSANQEKEEQY
TRBV10-3	TRBJ2-5	AISGQGGETQY
TRBV7-9	TRBJ1-4	ASSLVTGTGEKLF
TRBV18	TRBJ2-2	ASSPDSWSTGELF
TRBV5-1	TRBJ1-1	ASSLASGRRTEAF
TRBV19	TRBJ1-1	ASSIVLGDMNTEAF
TRBV27	TRBJ1-1	ATTGSGGAEAF
TRBV7-3	.	ASSLEATGGHEQY
TRBV19	TRBJ1-1	ASRTLDSSGTEAF
TRBV6-6	TRBJ1-6	ASSSDRGTLPLH
TRBV6-1	TRBJ1-2	ASRPQGIYGYT
TRBV18	TRBJ2-1	ASSPTTSGAEQF
TRBV25-1	TRBJ2-3	ASSDPWRTDTQY
TRBV27	TRBJ2-7	ASTKFSVQGSYEQY
TRBV27	TRBJ1-2	ASKRQGSGYT
TRBV6-1	TRBJ2-2	ASSRRTGSVGELF
TRBV15	TRBJ2-7	ATSSGGGPYEQY
TRBV6-1	TRBJ1-1	ASSEVETGFTEAF
TRBV28	TRBJ2-7	ATSGSGGSYEQY
TRBV20-1	TRBJ1-2	SASLQDYT
TRBV19	TRBJ2-7	ASSRDSYEQY
TRBV7-2	TRBJ2-7	ASSSRPTGNEQY
TRBV5-4	TRBJ2-1	ASSLGAGVAYNEQF
TRBV27	TRBJ1-4	ASSHSGGTGDEKLF
TRBV2	TRBJ1-6	ASSEVKGQNSPLH
TRBV9	TRBJ2-1	ASSVDNGINEQF
TRBV10-2	TRBJ2-1	ASSPGTGFHEQF
TRBV6-1	TRBJ2-5	ASSLDRVQETQY
TRBV6-5	TRBJ1-2	ASHPQGAGGYT
TRBV7-3	TRBJ2-1	ASSLTGTPVHEQF
TRBV11-2	TRBJ2-1	ASSPASGGSYNEQF
TRBV4-1	TRBJ1-5	ASSQVVLRTGQNQPQH
TRBV4-1	TRBJ1-2	ASSQVQEGDYGYT
TRBV29-1	TRBJ1-2	SVDTGGAGYGYT
TRBV2	TRBJ1-6	ASSIDRALTRDPPLH
TRBV28	TRBJ2-7	ASSEPGQKSSYEQY
TRBV11-2	TRBJ1-1	ASSFGTDTEAF
TRBV19	TRBJ2-3	ASSITSGTFSTDTQY